The text below deals with one T cell receptor (beta chain). These data originate in a study of control samples from healthy donors and cancer patients. The table came from immunoSEQ multiplex PCR; TCRdb's copy has only in-frame clones and leaves some out. The sample includes about 120,000 clones, roughly 92% of them seen just once. Input material: blood. The TCR originated in a man in his late teens or twenties in good health.

For the CDR3, the DNA is TGTGCCAGTAGTCCGGACCGGGGAAGTTTCTACGAGCAGTACTTC. Its protein is CASSPDRGSFYEQYF. This chain connects TRBV19 to TRBJ2-7, with TRBD2 as a possible D gene (5 bases). The CDR3 runs to 15 residues. Germline lookup yields CDR1 LNHDA and CDR2 SQIVND (reference sequence). The V end lost 5 bases, the J end lost 3 bases, and 17 bases lay between the germline ends.